Listed below are T cell receptor beta chains from one sample, sequenced in a study of cytomegalovirus exposure and HLA in healthy donors. The table came from immunoSEQ multiplex PCR; TCRdb's copy has only in-frame clones and leaves some out. The repertoire holds about 50,000 clones, with 72% as singletons. The source material was PBMCs. These receptors were taken from a woman aged 50 to 65 in good health and CMV-seronegative. Both conserved end residues are part of each CDR3. D genes are given only for firm matches. Rows may omit the clone size; those that give it use once, few, many or a size class.

>NA|TRBD1|TRBV7-3|TRBJ1-1
TGTGCCAGCAGCCCCTCCGGGACAGGGAACACTGAAGCTTTCTTT
CASSPSGTGNTEAFF
>NA|NA|TRBV2|TRBJ2-1
TGTGCCAGCACGGTTCAACTAGCTCGCGGTGAGCAGTTCTTC
CASTVQLARGEQFF
>medium-sized|TRBD1|TRBV5-5|TRBJ2-1
TGTGCCAGCAGCTTGGACGGACAGGGGTACAATGAGCAGTTCTTC
CASSLDGQGYNEQFF
>once|NA|TRBV6-5|TRBJ1-1
TGTGCCAGCCGCCAACCACAAGATTACACTGAAGCTTTCTTT
CASRQPQDYTEAFF
>once|TRBD1|TRBV10-3|TRBJ1-3
TGTGCCATCAGTGAAAGGGGGCCCTCCACCATATATTTT
CAISERGPSTIYF
>NA|TRBD1|TRBV4-2|TRBJ2-2
TGTGCCAGCAGCCAAGAGGTCCAGGGGGCAACGAACACCGGGGAGCTGTTTTTT
CASSQEVQGATNTGELFF
>NA|TRBD1|TRBV7-8|TRBJ2-3
TGTGCCAGCAGCTGGGGACAGCAAGTCGATACGCAGTATTTT
CASSWGQQVDTQYF
>NA|NA|TRBV6-5|TRBJ1-3
TGTGCCAGCAGTACAGGAGGAAACACCATATATTTT
CASSTGGNTIYF
>NA|TRBD1|TRBV11-2|TRBJ2-3
TGTGCCAGCAGCTTAATGGGACAGATCACAGATACGCAGTATTTT
CASSLMGQITDTQYF
>NA|NA|TRBV7-3|TRBJ2-3
TGTGCCAGCAGCTTAGTGGGCGGCACAGATACGCAGTATTTT
CASSLVGGTDTQYF
>NA|NA|TRBV19|TRBJ2-3
TGTGCCAGTAATCCACAGGGTGGGGGAGATACGCAGTATTTT
CASNPQGGGDTQYF
>NA|TRBD1|TRBV6-1|TRBJ2-2
TGTGCCAGCACCGAGACAGGGCGCGGGACCGGGGAGCTGTTTTTT
CASTETGRGTGELFF
>NA|NA|TRBV27|TRBJ2-1
TGTGCCAGCAGTTCGCCTCTCGGGGAGCAGTTCTTC
CASSSPLGEQFF
>NA|TRBD1|TRBV28|TRBJ2-1
TGTGCCAGCAGTGGGACAGCTATTTACGGTGAGCAGTTCTTC
CASSGTAIYGEQFF
>NA|TRBD1|TRBV9|TRBJ2-3
TGTGCCAGCAGCGTAGTTATCGGACAGGGGGTTTCTTCGAACACAGATACGCAGTATTTT
CASSVVIGQGVSSNTDTQYF
>NA|NA|TRBV28|TRBJ2-1
TGTGCCAGCAGTTCTCGGAGGGCCGGTGAGCAGTTCTTC
CASSSRRAGEQFF
>NA|NA|TRBV11-3|TRBJ1-1
TGTGCCAGCAGCTTTCAGGAGGGAACTGAAGCTTTCTTT
CASSFQEGTEAFF
>once|NA|TRBV7-8|TRBJ1-4
TGTGCCAGCAGCTTGAACGAATACAGGGCGGCAAAACTGTTTTTT
CASSLNEYRAAKLFF
>NA|TRBD2|TRBV2|TRBJ2-5
TGTGCCAGCAGGACTAGCGGGGGGCCCGAAGAGACCCAGTACTTC
CASRTSGGPEETQYF
>NA|NA|TRBV5-1|TRBJ2-7
TGCGCCAGCAGCTTGGGTACCATCACGGGAGCCTACGAGCAGTACTTC
CASSLGTITGAYEQYF
>NA|NA|TRBV10-3|TRBJ1-2
TGTGCCGTCTCAACAGGAAACTATGGCTACACCTTC
CAVSTGNYGYTF
>NA|TRBD1|TRBV29-1|TRBJ1-1
TGCAGCGTGGGAGGGACAGGGGAGGGCGACACTGAAGCTTTCTTT
CSVGGTGEGDTEAFF
>few|NA|TRBV2|TRBJ2-3
TGTGCCAGCAACGGAGTCTACACAGATACGCAGTATTTT
CASNGVYTDTQYF
>NA|TRBD2|TRBV28|TRBJ2-4
TGTGCCAGCAGTCGGACTAGCGGGAGTAACATTCAGTACTTC
CASSRTSGSNIQYF
>once|TRBD2|TRBV18|TRBJ2-7
TGTGCCAGCTCACCGTGGACTAGCGGGATGGGGGAGCAGTACTTC
CASSPWTSGMGEQYF
>NA|TRBD1|TRBV5-1|TRBJ2-7
TGCGCCAGCAGCTTCCAGGGGGTGTCCTCCTACGAGCAGTACTTC
CASSFQGVSSYEQYF
>NA|TRBD1|TRBV9|TRBJ2-5
TGTGCCAGCAGCGTAGGGGCTGACAGGGGAGGTCTTGAGACCCAGTACTTC
CASSVGADRGGLETQYF
>NA|NA|TRBV5-1|TRBJ2-2
TGCGCCAGCAGCTCCCGGGAAGCCACCGGGGAGCTGTTTTTT
CASSSREATGELFF
>NA|TRBD2|TRBV7-2|TRBJ2-7
TGTGCCAGCAGCCCGGGCGGGACTAGCGGACGGTCCGAGCAGTACTTC
CASSPGGTSGRSEQYF
>NA|TRBD1|TRBV7-8|TRBJ1-1
TGTGCCAGCAGCTTAGGGCAGGGGGCGGCTTCAGGGCGGAACACTGAAGCTTTCTTT
CASSLGQGAASGRNTEAFF
>NA|NA|TRBV6-5|TRBJ2-1
TGTGCCAGCAGTTACAAGGGGCGCGATGAGCAGTTCTTC
CASSYKGRDEQFF
>NA|TRBD1|TRBV28|TRBJ1-5
TGTGCCAGCACCCCGGGACAGGGGGCTCAGCCCCAGCATTTT
CASTPGQGAQPQHF
>NA|TRBD1|TRBV28|TRBJ1-2
TGTGCCAGCAGTTTACCTAACCCGGGACAGAGCTATGGCTACACCTTC
CASSLPNPGQSYGYTF
>medium-sized|TRBD1|TRBV4-2|TRBJ1-5
TGTGCCAGCAGCCTTACCGGGGAAACAGGGGATAGCAATCAGCCCCAGCATTTT
CASSLTGETGDSNQPQHF
>NA|TRBD2|TRBV7-8|TRBJ2-7
TGTGCCAGCGGTGGACTAGCGGGTGTCCTCGAAGAGCAGTACTTC
CASGGLAGVLEEQYF